This is a list of T cell receptor beta chains from one sample in a study of blood T cells in healthy people across ages. TCRdb re-called the 5' RACE reads with MiXCR, one entry per CDR3 protein. The sample has hundreds of thousands of distinct CDR3 sequences, approximately 50% seen once. Material: blood. These receptor sequences come from a woman in her sixties or seventies in good health. CDR3s include the opening cysteine and the closing phenylalanine or tryptophan. D genes are given only for firm matches. Size values are once, few and many counts, or a class for expanded clones, and some rows have none.

CDR3 protein: CASSLRPGLAVKETQYF; CDR3 DNA: TGTGCCAGCAGTCTCCGACCGGGACTAGCGGTCAAAGAGACCCAGTACTTC; J gene: TRBJ2-5; D gene: TRBD2; clone size: .; V gene: TRBV2
CDR3 protein: CASSLRIPGLAGGETQYF; CDR3 DNA: TGTGCCAGCAGCTTACGCATTCCGGGACTAGCGGGAGGGGAGACCCAGTACTTC; J gene: TRBJ2-5; D gene: TRBD2; clone size: .; V gene: TRBV11-2
CDR3 protein: CSARDEATYNEQFF; CDR3 DNA: TGCAGTGCTAGAGATGAGGCCACCTACAATGAGCAGTTCTTC; J gene: TRBJ2-1; D gene: .; clone size: few; V gene: TRBV20-1
CDR3 protein: CASSQDTAGGSRETQYF; CDR3 DNA: TGTGCCAGCAGCCAAGATACCGCGGGGGGGTCTCGGGAGACCCAGTACTTC; J gene: TRBJ2-5; D gene: TRBD2; clone size: .; V gene: TRBV4-2
CDR3 protein: CASSDPAGGGETRYF; CDR3 DNA: TGTGCCAGCAGTGACCCAGCGGGAGGAGGTGAGACCCGGTACTTC; J gene: TRBJ2-7; D gene: TRBD2; clone size: .; V gene: TRBV2
CDR3 protein: CSAPTAPGHGYTF; CDR3 DNA: TGCAGTGCTCCGACAGCCCCGGGCCATGGCTACACCTTC; J gene: TRBJ1-2; D gene: .; clone size: few; V gene: TRBV20-1
CDR3 protein: CAISDFDSSYNEQFF; CDR3 DNA: TGTGCCATCAGTGATTTTGACAGCTCCTACAATGAGCAGTTCTTC; J gene: TRBJ2-1; D gene: .; clone size: .; V gene: TRBV10-3
CDR3 protein: CASSLEGGRADEQYF; CDR3 DNA: TGCGCCAGCAGCTTGGAGGGCGGGAGGGCCGATGAGCAGTACTTC; J gene: TRBJ2-5; D gene: TRBD2; clone size: once; V gene: TRBV4-1
CDR3 protein: CSAGDSSEQFF; CDR3 DNA: TGCAGTGCTGGGGACAGCAGTGAGCAGTTCTTC; J gene: TRBJ2-1; D gene: TRBD1; clone size: few; V gene: TRBV20-1
CDR3 protein: CATSVGTGSSYTF; CDR3 DNA: TGTGCCACCAGTGTCGGGACAGGTAGTAGCTACACCTTC; J gene: TRBJ1-2; D gene: TRBD1; clone size: .; V gene: TRBV24-1
CDR3 protein: CASSEGRAGGNEQYF; CDR3 DNA: TGTGCCAGCAGTGAAGGGAGAGCGGGAGGCAATGAGCAGTACTTC; J gene: TRBJ2-7; D gene: TRBD2; clone size: .; V gene: TRBV6-1
CDR3 protein: CASSRTGGIETQYF; CDR3 DNA: TGTGCCAGCAGCAGGACAGGGGGCATCGAGACCCAGTACTTC; J gene: TRBJ2-5; D gene: TRBD1; clone size: few; V gene: TRBV7-2
CDR3 protein: CASSWGKTAAGETQYF; CDR3 DNA: TGCGCCAGCAGCTGGGGAAAGACAGCGGCGGGGGAGACCCAGTACTTC; J gene: TRBJ2-5; D gene: .; clone size: .; V gene: TRBV5-1
CDR3 protein: CASSWLERPATEAFF; CDR3 DNA: TGTGCCAGCAGCTGGCTTGAGAGGCCGGCCACTGAAGCTTTCTTT; J gene: TRBJ1-1; D gene: .; clone size: .; V gene: TRBV7-2
CDR3 protein: CAWSWAGGPGANVLTF; CDR3 DNA: TGTGCCTGGAGTTGGGCAGGGGGGCCTGGGGCCAACGTCCTGACTTTC; J gene: TRBJ2-6; D gene: .; clone size: .; V gene: TRBV30
CDR3 protein: CASSLGWGLEDEQYF; CDR3 DNA: TGTGCCAGCAGTTTAGGCTGGGGGCTGGAGGACGAGCAGTACTTC; J gene: TRBJ2-7; D gene: .; clone size: few; V gene: TRBV27
CDR3 protein: CSARDPLAESGGEQYF; CDR3 DNA: TGCAGTGCTAGAGATCCTTTGGCGGAGAGCGGGGGAGAGCAGTACTTC; J gene: TRBJ2-5; D gene: TRBD2; clone size: few; V gene: TRBV20-1
CDR3 protein: CASSLEDRGYYEQYF; CDR3 DNA: TGTGCCAGCAGCTTAGAAGACAGGGGGTACTACGAGCAGTACTTC; J gene: TRBJ2-7; D gene: TRBD1; clone size: .; V gene: TRBV7-9
CDR3 protein: CASSLFWNQPQHF; CDR3 DNA: TGTGCCAGCAGTTTATTTTGGAATCAGCCCCAGCATTTT; J gene: TRBJ1-5; D gene: .; clone size: few; V gene: TRBV12-3/TRBV12-4
CDR3 protein: CSARDPSGSGYEQYF; CDR3 DNA: TGCAGTGCTAGAGACCCTAGCGGGAGTGGTTACGAGCAGTACTTC; J gene: TRBJ2-7; D gene: TRBD2; clone size: few; V gene: TRBV20-1
CDR3 protein: CASAQTPQGVETQYF; CDR3 DNA: TGTGCCAGCGCTCAAACCCCCCAGGGGGTGGAGACCCAGTACTTC; J gene: TRBJ2-5; D gene: TRBD1; clone size: .; V gene: TRBV9
CDR3 protein: CATSRDLAGNTGELFF; CDR3 DNA: TGTGCCACCAGCAGAGATCTCGCGGGAAACACCGGGGAGCTGTTTTTT; J gene: TRBJ2-2; D gene: .; clone size: .; V gene: TRBV15